This T cell receptor beta chain was profiled in a study of shared clonotypes between healthy human individuals. Study at large: Each donor had three CD4 naive, three CD4 memory, two CD8 naive and one CD8 memory plate.

Positively selected for CCR7, the CD45RO-negative cells used as naive CD8 cells excluded terminally differentiated effector memory CD45RA+ cells. Assay: immunoSEQ multiplex PCR; the TCRdb copy retains only in-frame clones and omits some. The sample lists about 2.1 million clones, 90% to 95% occurring once. The germline V gene encodes CDR1 SQVTM and CDR2 ANQGSEA. The CDR3 totals 15 residues. The trim removed 5 bases at V and 4 bases at J, leaving 11 bases unmatched. The sequence was obtained from a man younger than 30 in good health. Some clones in this sample may be carry-over from other donors' samples. The chain couples TRBV29-1 to TRBJ2-7, with 10 bases lining up with TRBD2. Specimen: naive CD8+ T cells from PBMCs. This CDR3 reads CSVRGASGRQYEQYF. DNA for the CDR3: TGCAGCGTTCGGGGAGCTAGCGGGAGACAGTACGAGCAGTACTTC.